This T cell receptor (beta chain) was identified in a study of cytomegalovirus exposure and HLA in healthy donors (TCRdb year 2017). Regarding the study in general: According to a later analysis, the 120 or so validation repertoires were produced on the same platform as the approximately 600 repertoires of the first cohort. The study was designed to test whether signatures of past pathogen exposure could be identified by cataloging public T cell receptors. A separate validation cohort of 100 to 150 different subjects was used in addition to the 666-subject first cohort. The study combined high-throughput TCR immunosequencing, statistical association of individual TCRs with disease status, and machine learning to predict cytomegalovirus infection status. General findings and caveats noted by the study authors: According to the authors, the approach could potentially be generalized to other disease states and immunological phenotypes. The classifier was reported to diagnose cytomegalovirus status with high specificity and sensitivity in both the original cohort and the validation cohort. Subsequent analysis determined that TCRs grouped into clusters in the first cohort also showed a tendency toward co-occurrence across the 120 validation repertoires, and approximately 94% of cluster scores exceeded 0. A total of 150 to 200 TCR beta chains were listed by the study as associated with cytomegalovirus. In vitro tests confirmed that three of the cytomegalovirus-associated TCR beta chains recognize cytomegalovirus antigens. Most TCR sequences were seen in very few donors, while some public TCRs were found in many individuals. All 120 or so repertoires were used to score co-occurrence in the validation cohort in a later analysis, because that analysis had no HLA typing for the cohort.

The donors belonged to the validation cohort of 90 to 150 subjects, which was separate from the approximately 700-subject first cohort. Spanning cysteine to phenylalanine, the CDR3 consists of 12 amino acids. Solely the CDR3 DNA is kept, with 36 bases framed from the first base. The junction carries 8 bases between V and J, which are trimmed by 5 bases and 3 bases respectively. The germline V gene supplies CDR1 MNHEY and CDR2 SVGAGI. Of note for this clone: What antigen it recognizes has not been identified. Base qualities were left out, and no much larger clone turns up one base away.

To prepare the library, the immunoSEQ multiplex PCR assay was applied. On the study's bioinformatics: A statistical classification framework was built to diagnose cytomegalovirus status from the catalog of TCR beta chain sequences. TCRdb took over this immuneACCESS table, retaining in-frame rearrangements with V and J assigned. Such tables are incomplete; in checked studies, under half of the missing clones stem from an unresolved V gene, and the remainder is unexplained. From that table come the V and J calls and clone size; the DNA was used to work out D and trimming. This sample lists roughly 140,000 clones; about 89% were detected once. Of the sample, about 3% falls within the top ten clones.

This clonotype was sampled from a woman under 30 in good health and CMV-seropositive. The sequence joins TRBV6-5 to TRBJ2-7; no D gene call is confident. The sample comprised PBMCs. CDR3 loop: CASSNTVYEQYF. The sequence in DNA is TGTGCCAGCAGTAATACAGTCTACGAGCAGTACTTC.